This T cell receptor (beta chain) was recorded in a study of blood T cell repertoires in COVID-19. Overall study context: Acute and convalescent COVID-19 specimens originated in the United States, Italy and Spain. T cells, B-cell-depleted T cells, or PBMCs provided the cDNA or gDNA that served as material.

Germline assignment: CDR1 SQVTM and CDR2 ANQGSEA. V shed 7 bases and J 3 bases; nucleotides not matched to a gene: 3. The CDR3 covers 13 residues. Authors' processing steps: Cell counts per sample came from amplifying reference gene primers. Assay: immunoSEQ multiplex PCR; the TCRdb copy retains only in-frame clones and omits some. V, J and clone size derive from that table, while D and trimming were established from the DNA sequence. The data contain fewer than 250,000 clones, under 90% of them singletons. V is TRBV29-1 and J is TRBJ2-1; TRBD1 matches 10 bases. The receptor's source is a man aged 55-75 years with acute or convalescent COVID-19. What was sequenced was peripheral blood. The CDR3 DNA reads TGCAGCGCAGGGACAGGGGACTACAATGAGCAGTTCTTC. It specifies CSAGTGDYNEQFF.